This TCR beta chain was observed in a study of T cells in Graves' hyperthyroidism and ophthalmopathy. The CDR3 is 14 amino acids. Germline assignment: CDR1 SGHNT and CDR2 YYREEE (reference sequence). V lost 0 bases, J lost 6 bases, and 10 bases lay in between. What was amplified from RNA transcripts were TCR beta CDR3 regions. First-round RT-PCR with HTBI primers amplified the TCR CDR3 region. TCRdb re-analysed the multiplex PCR reads in MiXCR, keeping a single row per CDR3 protein. The data show 250,000 to 400,000 distinct CDR3 sequences, around 15% seen once. This receptor was obtained from a woman aged 40 to 50 with Graves' ophthalmopathy. V and J are TRBV5-4 and TRBJ2-1; D unclear. Input material: blood. The CDR3 spells CASSLAVRSNEQFF. The CDR3 DNA follows: TGTGCCAGCAGCTTGGCCGTCCGTAGCAATGAGCAGTTCTTC.